This is a list of T cell receptor beta chains from one sample in a study of blood T cell repertoires in COVID-19. This table comes from immunoSEQ multiplex PCR, and its TCRdb copy is limited to in-frame clones, with some not included. The sample contains approximately 300,000 clones, approximately 82% of which appear only once. The source material was peripheral blood. The receptors shown here come from a woman between 50 and 59 years old with acute or convalescent COVID-19. CDR3s include the opening cysteine and the closing phenylalanine or tryptophan. A D gene is named only where the DNA matches it firmly. Expanded clones are given a class, and other clones once, few, many or no size at all.

TGTGCCAGCAGCACCGGGGGGGTTGGCGAGCAGTACTTC | CASSTGGVGEQYF | 13 | TRBJ2-7 | TRBV7-9 | TRBD2 | once
TGTGCCAGTAGTGCAATACTAGCGGGGGCTAGCACAGATACGCAGTATTTT | CASSAILAGASTDTQYF | 17 | TRBJ2-3 | TRBV19 | TRBD2 | NA
TGTGCCAGTAGTCCGAGGGACAGGGGGCATCCAGATACGCAGTATTTT | CASSPRDRGHPDTQYF | 16 | TRBJ2-3 | TRBV19 | TRBD1 | NA
TGTGCCAGCAGCCGAGACAGGGGCGAGACCCAGTACTTC | CASSRDRGETQYF | 13 | TRBJ2-5 | TRBV7-3 | TRBD1 | NA
TGTGCCAGTAGTATACGGGACATGTATGGCTACACCTTC | CASSIRDMYGYTF | 13 | TRBJ1-2 | TRBV19 | NA | few
TGTGCCAGCAGCCTCGACAGGGTCTATGGCTACACCTTC | CASSLDRVYGYTF | 13 | TRBJ1-2 | TRBV5-6 | TRBD1 | NA
TGTGCCAGCAGCTTAGGGGCGGGTATGAGAACCGGGGAGCTGTTTTTT | CASSLGAGMRTGELFF | 16 | TRBJ2-2 | TRBV11-2 | NA | once
TGCAGCGTTGAACAGGGGTTTGTAGTTGGTGGCTACACCTTC | CSVEQGFVVGGYTF | 14 | TRBJ1-2 | TRBV29-1 | NA | NA
TGTGCCAGCTCACCACTCTCGTCTAGCGGCTCCTACGAGCAGTACTTC | CASSPLSSSGSYEQYF | 16 | TRBJ2-7 | TRBV18 | TRBD2 | NA
TGTGCCAGTAGTAGAGACAGGGAATATACTGAAGCTTTCTTT | CASSRDREYTEAFF | 14 | TRBJ1-1 | TRBV19 | TRBD1 | NA
TGTGCCAGCAGCGCGGCGCGGTATCAGCCCCAGCATTTT | CASSAARYQPQHF | 13 | TRBJ1-5 | TRBV21-1 | NA | NA
TGTGCCAGCAGTTACAGAACTACCGGGTTGAACACTGAAGCTTTCTTT | CASSYRTTGLNTEAFF | 16 | TRBJ1-1 | TRBV6-5 | NA | NA
TGTGCCAGTAGTACCCGGGACAGAACTAATGAAAAACTGTTTTTT | CASSTRDRTNEKLFF | 15 | TRBJ1-4 | TRBV19 | TRBD1 | NA
TGTGCCAGCAGCACAGGGACAGCAAACAATGAGCAGTTCTTC | CASSTGTANNEQFF | 14 | TRBJ2-1 | TRBV27 | TRBD1 | once
TGTGCCAGCAGCCCGGGAAACAGGGGCAATCAGCCCCAGCATTTT | CASSPGNRGNQPQHF | 15 | TRBJ1-5 | TRBV28 | NA | NA
TGTGCCAGCAGTGACGGGACTAGCGTTTACACAGATACGCAGTATTTT | CASSDGTSVYTDTQYF | 16 | TRBJ2-3 | TRBV2 | TRBD2 | NA
TGTGCCAGCAGTGTGACAGGGTTTAATGAAAAACTGTTTTTT | CASSVTGFNEKLFF | 14 | TRBJ1-4 | TRBV2 | TRBD1 | NA
TGTGCCTGGAGTGTTGGGGAGGGAAACACCATATATTTT | CAWSVGEGNTIYF | 13 | TRBJ1-3 | TRBV30 | NA | NA
TGTGCCAGCAGTTTGGGGTTGATGAGTCAGGGGTCCTACAATGAGCAGTTCTTC | CASSLGLMSQGSYNEQFF | 18 | TRBJ2-1 | TRBV27 | NA | once
TGTGCCAGCAGAGACAGACAGGGAGGAAACACCATATATTTT | CASRDRQGGNTIYF | 14 | TRBJ1-3 | TRBV6-5 | TRBD1 | NA
TGTGCCAGCAGCAGATCAGGGGATCGAAACATTCAGTACTTC | CASSRSGDRNIQYF | 14 | TRBJ2-4 | TRBV21-1 | NA | NA
TGCGCCAGCAGCTTGGAAGCGGGTTCTGGAAACACCATATATTTT | CASSLEAGSGNTIYF | 15 | TRBJ1-3 | TRBV5-1 | NA | NA
TGTGCCAGCAGGTCGGACACAGGGGATACGCAGTATTTT | CASRSDTGDTQYF | 13 | TRBJ2-3 | TRBV6-5 | NA | NA
TGTGCCAGCAGCTTAGACCAGGGGGCATTAGGAAACACCATATATTTT | CASSLDQGALGNTIYF | 16 | TRBJ1-3 | TRBV7-2 | TRBD1 | NA
TGCGCCAGCAGCCCAGGCAGCTTGAACACCGGGGAGCTGTTTTTT | CASSPGSLNTGELFF | 15 | TRBJ2-2 | TRBV5-1 | NA | NA
TGTGCCAGCAGTGACCTCGACAGGGGAGGGACTGAAGCTTTCTTT | CASSDLDRGGTEAFF | 15 | TRBJ1-1 | TRBV25-1 | TRBD1 | NA
TGTGCCAGCACATCACGGGAATATGGCTACACCTTC | CASTSREYGYTF | 12 | TRBJ1-2 | TRBV2 | NA | NA
TGCGCCAGCAGCTTGGGCCAGGCCGACACTGAAGCTTTCTTT | CASSLGQADTEAFF | 14 | TRBJ1-1 | TRBV5-1 | NA | NA
TGTGCCAGCAGTTACCCCGGGACAGGGAAAGACGGCTACACCTTC | CASSYPGTGKDGYTF | 15 | TRBJ1-2 | TRBV6-5 | TRBD1 | NA
TGTGCCAGCAGCTTAGTCCAGGGGGCAACTGAAGCTTTCTTT | CASSLVQGATEAFF | 14 | TRBJ1-1 | TRBV7-9 | TRBD1 | NA
TGCAGCGTGCCGGGACTAGTAACAGATACGCAGTATTTT | CSVPGLVTDTQYF | 13 | TRBJ2-3 | TRBV29-1 | TRBD2 | NA
TGTGCCAGCAGTGGGGGGACTAGCGGGGAGTTCTTC | CASSGGTSGEFF | 12 | TRBJ2-1 | TRBV27 | TRBD2 | NA
TGTGCCAGCAGTAAGGGACAGGGGCTCACTGAAGCTTTCTTT | CASSKGQGLTEAFF | 14 | TRBJ1-1 | TRBV25-1 | TRBD1 | NA
TGTGCCAGTCAAGACCGGTTGGAGGACTATGGCTACACCTTC | CASQDRLEDYGYTF | 14 | TRBJ1-2 | TRBV18 | NA | NA
TGTGCCAGTAGTACCCGACAGGTGAATGAAAAACTGTTTTTT | CASSTRQVNEKLFF | 14 | TRBJ1-4 | TRBV19 | NA | NA
TGTGCCAGCAGCCCCGGGGACAGGGGCTACGGCTACACCTTC | CASSPGDRGYGYTF | 14 | TRBJ1-2 | TRBV3-1/TRBV3-2 | TRBD1 | once
TGTGCCAGCAGCTCGACAGGGGTCAATCAGCCCCAGCATTTT | CASSSTGVNQPQHF | 14 | TRBJ1-5 | TRBV11-3 | TRBD1 | NA
TGCAGCGTTGCCGGGACAGGGGGTTCCAATGAGCAGTTCTTC | CSVAGTGGSNEQFF | 14 | TRBJ2-1 | TRBV29-1 | TRBD1 | NA
TGTGCCAGCAGTTTAATCAGGGGCAACCCCACAGATACGCAGTATTTT | CASSLIRGNPTDTQYF | 16 | TRBJ2-3 | TRBV27 | NA | NA
TGCAGTGCTAGTGGTCTAGCGGGAGAGACCACAGATACGCAGTATTTT | CSASGLAGETTDTQYF | 16 | TRBJ2-3 | TRBV20-1 | TRBD2 | NA
TGTGCCAGCAGCTACGGACAGGGGATCAACTATGGCTACACCTTC | CASSYGQGINYGYTF | 15 | TRBJ1-2 | TRBV11-2 | TRBD1 | NA
TGTGCCAGCAGCGTAAATGACAGGGGAAACTATGGCTACACCTTC | CASSVNDRGNYGYTF | 15 | TRBJ1-2 | TRBV7-9 | TRBD1 | few
TGTGCCAGCAGTAACTGGACAGCCTATGGCTACACCTTC | CASSNWTAYGYTF | 13 | TRBJ1-2 | TRBV12-3/TRBV12-4 | NA | NA
TGTGCCATCAGTCCCACAGGGGGGGGTGAAAAACTGTTTTTT | CAISPTGGGEKLFF | 14 | TRBJ1-4 | TRBV10-3 | TRBD1 | few
TGTGCCAGCAGCTTTCAGGGAGGCTCTGGAAACACCATATATTTT | CASSFQGGSGNTIYF | 15 | TRBJ1-3 | TRBV7-2 | NA | NA
TGTGCCAGTACCATGGGAGGGGACAGGAGGGGAGCTTTCTTT | CASTMGGDRRGAFF | 14 | TRBJ1-1 | TRBV19 | TRBD1 | NA
TGTGCCAGCAGCCTCGAGCGTGGGGCCAACGTCCTGACTTTC | CASSLERGANVLTF | 14 | TRBJ2-6 | TRBV14 | NA | NA
TGCGCCAGCAGCCAAGCTTACAGGGGTGCCTACAATGAGCAGTTCTTC | CASSQAYRGAYNEQFF | 16 | TRBJ2-1 | TRBV4-1 | TRBD1 | NA
TGTGCCAGCAGTTCCCTGGACGACCGGGGGACCGGGGAGCTGTTTTTT | CASSSLDDRGTGELFF | 16 | TRBJ2-2 | TRBV6-5 | NA | NA
TGCAGCGTTGATTGGGGGCAGAACACTGAAGCTTTCTTT | CSVDWGQNTEAFF | 13 | TRBJ1-1 | TRBV29-1 | NA | NA
TGTGCCAGCTCACCGGGGACAGGGGGTTCTGGGGCCAACGTCCTGACTTTC | CASSPGTGGSGANVLTF | 17 | TRBJ2-6 | TRBV18 | TRBD1 | NA
TGTGCCTGGAGTCTCAGGGGGCCAGGAGAAAAACTGTTTTTT | CAWSLRGPGEKLFF | 14 | TRBJ1-4 | TRBV30 | TRBD1 | NA
TGTGCCAGCTCACCAAGGAGGTCACCCCGCACAGATACGCAGTATTTT | CASSPRRSPRTDTQYF | 16 | TRBJ2-3 | TRBV18 | NA | NA
TGTGCCAGCAGCTTGAGGCAGGGTATAAATTCACCCCTCCACTTT | CASSLRQGINSPLHF | 15 | TRBJ1-6 | TRBV13 | NA | NA
TGTGCCAGCAGTGACTTCAATAAGGGGGAAAAACTGTTTTTT | CASSDFNKGEKLFF | 14 | TRBJ1-4 | TRBV2 | NA | NA